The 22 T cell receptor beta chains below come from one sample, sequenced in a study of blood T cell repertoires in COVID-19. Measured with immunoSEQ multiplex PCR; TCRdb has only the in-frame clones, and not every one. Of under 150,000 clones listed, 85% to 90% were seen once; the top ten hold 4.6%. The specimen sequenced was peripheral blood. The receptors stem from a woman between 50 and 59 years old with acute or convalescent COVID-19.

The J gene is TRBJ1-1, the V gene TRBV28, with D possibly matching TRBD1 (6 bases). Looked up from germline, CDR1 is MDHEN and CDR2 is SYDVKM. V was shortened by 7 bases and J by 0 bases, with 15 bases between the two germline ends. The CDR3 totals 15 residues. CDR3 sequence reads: CASTPDRRLNTEAFF. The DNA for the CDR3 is TGTGCCAGCACTCCTGACAGGAGATTGAACACTGAAGCTTTCTTT.

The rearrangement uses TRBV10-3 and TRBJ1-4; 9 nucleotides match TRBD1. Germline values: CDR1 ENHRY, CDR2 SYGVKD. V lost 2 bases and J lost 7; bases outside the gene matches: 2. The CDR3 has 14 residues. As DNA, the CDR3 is TGTGCCATCAGTGAGCCGGGACAGGGTGAAAAACTGTTTTTT. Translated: CAISEPGQGEKLFF.

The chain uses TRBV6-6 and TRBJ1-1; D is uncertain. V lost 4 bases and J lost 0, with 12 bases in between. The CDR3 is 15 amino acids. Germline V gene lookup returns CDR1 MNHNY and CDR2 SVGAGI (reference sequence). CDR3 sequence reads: CASSLYDTLNTEAFF. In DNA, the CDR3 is TGTGCCAGCAGTTTATATGACACATTGAACACTGAAGCTTTCTTT.

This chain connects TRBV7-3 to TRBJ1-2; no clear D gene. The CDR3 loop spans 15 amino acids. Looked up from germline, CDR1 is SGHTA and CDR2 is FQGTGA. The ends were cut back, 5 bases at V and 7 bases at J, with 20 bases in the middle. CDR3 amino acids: CASSNLPGGVGGYTF. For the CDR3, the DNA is TGTGCCAGCAGCAACTTACCGGGAGGAGTAGGTGGCTACACCTTC.

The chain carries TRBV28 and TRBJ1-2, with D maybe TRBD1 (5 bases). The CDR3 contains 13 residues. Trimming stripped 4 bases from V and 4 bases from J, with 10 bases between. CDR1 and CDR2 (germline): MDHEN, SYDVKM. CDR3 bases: TGTGCCAGCAGTTCAGGGCGGCCCTATGGCTACACCTTC. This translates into CASSSGRPYGYTF.

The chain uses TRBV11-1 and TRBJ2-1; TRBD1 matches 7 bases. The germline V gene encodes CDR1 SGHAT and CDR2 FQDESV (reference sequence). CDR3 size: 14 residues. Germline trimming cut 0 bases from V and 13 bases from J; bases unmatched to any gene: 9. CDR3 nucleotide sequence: TGTGCCAGCAGCTTAGCGCCTAAACAGGGGCCTCAGTTCTTC. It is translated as CASSLAPKQGPQFF. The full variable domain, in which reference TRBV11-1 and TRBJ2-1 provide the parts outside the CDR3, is EAEVAQSPRYKITEKSQAVAFWCDPISGHATLYWYRQILGQGPELLVQFQDESVVDDSQLPKDRFSAERLKGVDSTLKIQPAELGDSAMYLCASSLAPKQGPQFFGPGTRLTVL.

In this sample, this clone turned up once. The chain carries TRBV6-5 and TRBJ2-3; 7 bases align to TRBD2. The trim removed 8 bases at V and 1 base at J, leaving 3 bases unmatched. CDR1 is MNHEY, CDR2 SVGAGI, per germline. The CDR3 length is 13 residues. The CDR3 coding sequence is TGTGCCAGCCGGGCGGGAGGCACAGATACGCAGTATTTT. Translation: CASRAGGTDTQYF.

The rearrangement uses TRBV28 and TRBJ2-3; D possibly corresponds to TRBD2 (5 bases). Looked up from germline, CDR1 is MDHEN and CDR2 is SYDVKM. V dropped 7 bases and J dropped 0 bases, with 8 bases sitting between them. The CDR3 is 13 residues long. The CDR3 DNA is TGTGCCAGCACCTCGGGGAGCACAGATACGCAGTATTTT. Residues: CASTSGSTDTQYF.

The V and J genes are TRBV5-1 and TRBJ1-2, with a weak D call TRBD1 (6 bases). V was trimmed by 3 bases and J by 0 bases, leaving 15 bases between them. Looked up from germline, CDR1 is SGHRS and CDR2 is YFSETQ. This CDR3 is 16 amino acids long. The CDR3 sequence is CASSSARDTPNYGYTF. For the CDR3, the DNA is TGCGCCAGCAGCTCAGCCCGGGACACCCCTAACTATGGCTACACCTTC. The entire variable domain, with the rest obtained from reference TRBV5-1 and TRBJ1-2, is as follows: KAGVTQTPRYLIKTRGQQVTLSCSPISGHRSVSWYQQTPGQGLQFLFEYFSETQRNKGNFPGRFSGRQFSNSRSEMNVSTLELGDSALYLCASSSARDTPNYGYTFGSGTRLTVV.

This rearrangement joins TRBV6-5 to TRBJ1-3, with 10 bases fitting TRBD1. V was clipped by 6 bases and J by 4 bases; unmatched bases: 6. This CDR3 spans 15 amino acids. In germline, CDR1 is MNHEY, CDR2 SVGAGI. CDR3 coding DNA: TGTGCCAGCAGAGGAAAGACAGGGGGCGGAAACACCATATATTTT. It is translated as CASRGKTGGGNTIYF.

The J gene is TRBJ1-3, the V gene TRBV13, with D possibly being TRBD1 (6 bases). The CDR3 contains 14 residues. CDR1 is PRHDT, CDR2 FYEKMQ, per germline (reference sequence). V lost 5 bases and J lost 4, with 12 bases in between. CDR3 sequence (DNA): TGTGCCAGCAGCCCAGGGGTGAGAGGAAACACCATATATTTT. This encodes CASSPGVRGNTIYF.

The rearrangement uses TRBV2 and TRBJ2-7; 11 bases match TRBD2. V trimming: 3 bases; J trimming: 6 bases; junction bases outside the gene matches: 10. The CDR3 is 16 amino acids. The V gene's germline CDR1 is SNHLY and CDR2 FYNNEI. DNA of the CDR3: TGTGCCAGCAGTGATGGGGCTAGCGGGGGGCCGGGCGAGCAGTACTTC. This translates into CASSDGASGGPGEQYF.

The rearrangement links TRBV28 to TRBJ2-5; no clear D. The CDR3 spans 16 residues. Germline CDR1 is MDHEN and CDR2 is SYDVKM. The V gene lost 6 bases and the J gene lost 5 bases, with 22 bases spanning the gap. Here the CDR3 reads CASRSARSSHGETQYF. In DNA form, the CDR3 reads TGTGCCAGCAGGTCCGCTAGAAGCTCCCACGGCGAGACCCAGTACTTC.

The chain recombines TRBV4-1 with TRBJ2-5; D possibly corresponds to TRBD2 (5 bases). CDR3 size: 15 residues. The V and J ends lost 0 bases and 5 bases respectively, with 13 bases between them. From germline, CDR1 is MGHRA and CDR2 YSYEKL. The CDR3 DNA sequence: TGCGCCAGCAGCCAAGACGGCCTCGCGGGTGAGACCCAGTACTTC. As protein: CASSQDGLAGETQYF.

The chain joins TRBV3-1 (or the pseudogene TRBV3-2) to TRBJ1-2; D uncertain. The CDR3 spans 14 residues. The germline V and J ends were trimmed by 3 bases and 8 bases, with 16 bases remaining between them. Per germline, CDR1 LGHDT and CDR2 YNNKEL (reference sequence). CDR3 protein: CASSQGDGGRGYTF. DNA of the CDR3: TGTGCCAGCAGCCAGGGAGACGGCGGGCGAGGCTACACCTTC.

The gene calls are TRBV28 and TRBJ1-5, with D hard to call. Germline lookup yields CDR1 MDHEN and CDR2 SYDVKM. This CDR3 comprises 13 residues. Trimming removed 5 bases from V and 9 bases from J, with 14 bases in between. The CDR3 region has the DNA TGTGCCAGCAGTGGGGAACCCGGAGGGCCCCAGCATTTT. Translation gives CASSGEPGGPQHF.

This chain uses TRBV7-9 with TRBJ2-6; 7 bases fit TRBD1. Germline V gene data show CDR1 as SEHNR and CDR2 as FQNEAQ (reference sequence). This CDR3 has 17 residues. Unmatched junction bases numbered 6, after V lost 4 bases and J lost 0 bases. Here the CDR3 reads CASSSLTGLSGANVLTF. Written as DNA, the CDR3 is TGTGCCAGCAGCTCATTGACAGGGCTCTCTGGGGCCAACGTCCTGACTTTC.

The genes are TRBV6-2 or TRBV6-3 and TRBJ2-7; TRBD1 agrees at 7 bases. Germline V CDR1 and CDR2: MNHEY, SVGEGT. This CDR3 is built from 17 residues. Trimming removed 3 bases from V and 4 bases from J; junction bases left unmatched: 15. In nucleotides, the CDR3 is TGTGCCAGCAGTTATATCGAGACAGGGTTTAAGGAATACGAGCAGTACTTC. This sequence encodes CASSYIETGFKEYEQYF.

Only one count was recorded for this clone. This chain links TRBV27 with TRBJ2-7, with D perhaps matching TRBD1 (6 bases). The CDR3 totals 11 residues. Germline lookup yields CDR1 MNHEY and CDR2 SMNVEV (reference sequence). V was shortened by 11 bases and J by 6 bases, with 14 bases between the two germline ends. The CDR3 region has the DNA TGTGCCCCCCGGGACACCACCGAGCAGTACTTC. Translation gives CAPRDTTEQYF.

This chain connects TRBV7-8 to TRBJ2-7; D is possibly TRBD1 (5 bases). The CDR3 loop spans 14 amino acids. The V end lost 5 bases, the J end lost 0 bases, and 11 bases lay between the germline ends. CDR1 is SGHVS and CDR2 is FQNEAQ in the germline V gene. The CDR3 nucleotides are TGTGCCAGCAGCCTCCGACAGAGCTCCTACGAGCAGTACTTC. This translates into CASSLRQSSYEQYF.

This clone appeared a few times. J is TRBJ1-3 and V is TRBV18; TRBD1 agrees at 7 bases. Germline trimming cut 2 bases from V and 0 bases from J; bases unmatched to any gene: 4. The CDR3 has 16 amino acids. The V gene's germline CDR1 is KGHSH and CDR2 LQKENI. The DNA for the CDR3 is TGTGCCAGCTCACCAATGGGACAGTTCTCTGGAAACACCATATATTTT. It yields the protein CASSPMGQFSGNTIYF.

This CDR3 reads CASSDRGHSYEQYF. In DNA form, the CDR3 reads TGTGCCAGCAGTGACAGGGGGCACTCCTACGAGCAGTACTTC. This chain uses TRBV27 with TRBJ2-7, with TRBD1 identical over 10 bases. Germline CDR1 MNHEY, CDR2 SMNVEV (reference sequence). The ends lost 5 bases at V and 0 bases at J; junction bases unmatched: 1. This CDR3 has 14 amino acids.